This T cell receptor beta chain was sequenced during a study of OX40 agonist ivuxolimab in advanced cancers. Study-wide context: Each dose-escalation patient presented with hepatocellular carcinoma, melanoma, renal cell or head and neck cancer. Partial response was recorded in three patients: one hepatocellular carcinoma and two cutaneous melanoma cases.

The CDR3 extends over 11 amino acids. Trimming pared 7 bases from V and 4 bases from J, leaving 8 bases between. CDR1 and CDR2 from the germline V gene are SEHNR and FQNEAQ (reference sequence). Sequencing was performed with immunoSEQ multiplex PCR; in TCRdb, only in-frame clones are kept and a portion is missing. The data show about 16,000 clones, with 84% seen just once and approximately 72% held by the top ten. Study observations and caveats: Not determined was the antigen specificity of the expanded peripheral T cells.

On this clone itself: What it binds is unknown.

The TCR originated in an adult with an advanced solid tumor such as melanoma, head and neck, liver or kidney cancer. Sequencing was performed on CD4+ or CD8+ T cells sorted from blood, taken in a trial of the OX40 agonist ivuxolimab. The chain uses TRBV7-9 and TRBJ2-7, with unresolved D. The CDR3 nucleotides are TGTGCCAGCACCGAATTGTACGAGCAGTACTTC. This translates into CASTELYEQYF.